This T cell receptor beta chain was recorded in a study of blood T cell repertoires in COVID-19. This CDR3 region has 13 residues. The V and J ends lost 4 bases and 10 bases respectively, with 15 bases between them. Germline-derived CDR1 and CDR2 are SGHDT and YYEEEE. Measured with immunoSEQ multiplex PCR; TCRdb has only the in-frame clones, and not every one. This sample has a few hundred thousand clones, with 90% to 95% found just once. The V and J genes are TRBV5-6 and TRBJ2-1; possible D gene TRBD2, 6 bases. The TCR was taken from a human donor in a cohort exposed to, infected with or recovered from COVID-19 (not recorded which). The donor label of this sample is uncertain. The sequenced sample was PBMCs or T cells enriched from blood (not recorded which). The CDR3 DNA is TGTGCCAGCAGCCGTAATAGTGCGGGAGAGCAGTTCTTC. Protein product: CASSRNSAGEQFF.